This note documents a single T cell receptor beta chain sequence. Its specificity is unknown. Data came from immunoSEQ multiplex PCR; TCRdb stores just in-frame clones and leaves some out. The sample lists under 90,000 clones; 86% were seen once. Germline V CDR1 and CDR2: LNHDA, SQIVND (reference sequence). V shed 8 bases and J shed 4 bases, with 23 bases lying between them. The CDR3 runs 16 residues. This sample is drawn from a study of OX40 agonist ivuxolimab in advanced cancers. Study-wide results and caveats: Normalized T-cell clonal expansion was also low in some nonresponders.

The rearrangement links TRBV19 to TRBJ2-5, with a weak D call TRBD1 (6 bases). The sequences come from CD4+ or CD8+ T cells sorted from blood, collected in a trial of the OX40 agonist ivuxolimab. The TCR sequence derives from an adult with an advanced solid tumor such as melanoma, head and neck, liver or kidney cancer. CDR3 DNA sequence: TGTGCCAGTGCCCGGGGCTTGGGGGCGAATCGAGAGACCCAGTACTTC. It specifies CASARGLGANRETQYF.